One and the same sample provided the 10 T cell receptor beta chains below, sequenced in a study of T-cell reconstitution after alpha-beta-depleted transplantation in children. Unique molecular identifiers were incorporated into the prepared TCRbeta library. TCRdb reprocessed the PCR reads via MiXCR and lists one record per CDR3 protein. Here the sample spans roughly 500,000 distinct CDR3 sequences, under 15% being singletons. The sample in question was PBMCs from the stem cell graft donor, obtained from the stem cell graft. The receptors derive from a human donor who donated a stem cell graft to a child with combined immunodeficiency.

The genes are TRBV3-1 and TRBJ2-1, with D uncertain. The germline V gene encodes CDR1 LGHDT and CDR2 YNNKEL (reference sequence). The CDR3 is 13 amino acids. V was shortened by 5 bases and J by 9 bases, with 14 bases between the two germline ends. The CDR3 nucleotides read TGTGCCAGCAGCTCGTTTACCGGTACTGAGCAGTTCTTC. It encodes CASSSFTGTEQFF.

This clonotype showed up many times. The chain combines TRBV29-1 with TRBJ2-2; 9 positions match TRBD2. In germline, CDR1 is SQVTM, CDR2 ANQGSEA. J was trimmed by 6 bases and V by 4 bases; bases with no gene match: 6. There are 14 residues in the CDR3. CDR3 sequence (DNA): TGCAGCGTTGGTCCCCTAGCGGGACCCGGGGAGCTGTTTTTT. It is translated as CSVGPLAGPGELFF.

J is TRBJ2-5 and V is TRBV25-1; possibly TRBD1 for D (5 bases). Trimming removed 0 bases at V and 1 base at J, with 18 bases between. The germline CDR1 and CDR2 sequences are MGHDK and SYGVNS. This CDR3 comprises 18 residues. CDR3 residues: CASSEYRQGTDLQETQYF. For the CDR3, the DNA is TGTGCCAGCAGTGAATATCGTCAGGGAACCGATCTCCAAGAGACCCAGTACTTC.

This clonotype was detected many times. V gene TRBV6-1 combines with J gene TRBJ2-1; 9 nucleotides align to TRBD2. With 8 bases clipped from V and 5 bases from J, the junction kept 4 bases outside the gene matches. The CDR3 runs 13 residues. Germline V gene data show CDR1 as MNHNS and CDR2 as SASEGT. CDR3 DNA: TGTGCCAGCGGGCGGGGGGGCCACAATGAGCAGTTCTTC. This gives the protein CASGRGGHNEQFF.

Many counts were recorded for this clonotype. The chain is built from TRBV10-2 and TRBJ2-1, with 9 nucleotides matching TRBD2. Per the germline V gene, CDR1 is WSHSY and CDR2 is SAAADI. CDR3 length: 14 residues. J gave up 6 bases and V 6 bases, and 6 bases lay outside the gene matches. In DNA form, the CDR3 reads TGCGCCAGCAGCCTAGCGGGATGGCCCAATGAGCAGTTCTTC. Its protein is CASSLAGWPNEQFF.

This clonotype appeared a few times. The rearrangement uses TRBV7-2 and TRBJ1-2; TRBD1 matches 8 bases. The CDR3 loop spans 14 amino acids. Trimming took 5 bases from V and 5 from J; bases not matched to a gene: 7. Germline V gene data show CDR1 as SGHTA and CDR2 as FQGNSA. The CDR3 coding sequence is TGTGCCAGCAGCACCGTAACAGGGGGATATGGCTACACCTTC. Residues: CASSTVTGGYGYTF.

Remarks on this clonotype: This may stem from a read error, because a much larger clone lies one nucleotide away. The chain combines TRBV6-4 with TRBJ2-1; perhaps D is TRBD1 or TRBD2 (5 bases each). The CDR3 covers 12 residues. Per germline, CDR1 MRHNA and CDR2 SNTAGT. Trimming cost V 5 bases and J 10 bases, with 12 bases left between them. The CDR3 protein is CASSPMGTEQFF. Here the CDR3 DNA reads TGTGCCAGCAGTCCCATGGGGACCGAGCAGTTCTTC.

The J gene is TRBJ2-1, the V gene TRBV4-3, with 10 bases that match TRBD2. CDR3 length: 16 residues. Germline assignment: CDR1 LGHNA and CDR2 YSLEER. V lost 0 bases to trimming and J lost 4 bases; unmatched junction nucleotides: 3. This chain's CDR3 is CASSQDRTSGYNEQFF. The CDR3 DNA is TGCGCCAGCAGCCAAGATAGGACTAGCGGTTACAATGAGCAGTTCTTC.

The rearrangement uses TRBV5-1 and TRBJ2-3, with TRBD2 identical over 10 bases. CDR1 is SGHRS, CDR2 YFSETQ, per germline. The length of the CDR3 is 16 residues. The V segment lost 0 bases and the J segment 5 bases; nucleotides outside the gene matches: 6. Written as DNA, the CDR3 is TGCGCCAGCAGCTTGGTGGCTAGCGGGGGAGAAGATACGCAGTATTTT. Translation gives CASSLVASGGEDTQYF.

This clonotype has only a few counts. V and J are TRBV20-1 and TRBJ2-1, with D perhaps TRBD2 (5 bases). This CDR3 has 16 residues. Deletions cut 5 bases from V and 4 bases from J, with 21 bases between. CDR1 and CDR2 from the germline V gene are DFQATT and SNEGSKA (reference sequence). This chain's CDR3 is CSAWMYGIRTYNEQFF. The CDR3 DNA follows: TGCAGTGCTTGGATGTATGGTATTCGGACTTACAATGAGCAGTTCTTC.